In its sample, the clone carrying this TCR beta chain was seen a few times. Its antigen is unknown. Germline CDR1 and CDR2: SGDLS and YYNGEE. CDR3 length: 15 amino acids. The ends were cut back, 4 bases at V and 0 bases at J, with 14 bases in the middle. These data originate in a study of post-analysis software for immune sequencing data. Across the study: The study covered relapsing-remitting, secondary progressive and progressive-relapsing courses of multiple sclerosis. General observations from the study: Under F measure analysis, samples from one preparation batch co-clustered strongly. Five or six TRBV segments, TRBV5-6, TRBV5-1 and TRBV20-1 among them, were found more frequent in patients than controls. Compared with controls, patients showed significantly lower normalized Chao1 diversity.

cDNA libraries of TCR beta carried unique molecular identifiers. Roughly 0.5 million cDNA molecules were obtained from approximately 0.91 to 9.4 million T cells. One entry per CDR3 protein, called by TCRdb with MiXCR from the PCR reads. Of about 540,000 distinct CDR3 sequences in the sample, approximately 34% are singletons; the top ten hold 5% to 6%. This TCR was recovered from a girl under 18 with multiple sclerosis. Sequenced material: blood. This chain joins TRBV9 and TRBJ2-7; D call uncertain. CDR3 coding DNA: TGTGCCAGCAGCTCTACTCCCTCAGTCTCCTACGAGCAGTACTTC. Its translation: CASSSTPSVSYEQYF. The full variable domain, its missing parts supplied by reference TRBV9 and TRBJ2-7, is DSGVTQTPKHLITATGQRVTLRCSPRSGDLSVYWYQQSLDQGLQFLIQYYNGEERAKGNILERFSAQQFPDLHSELNLSSLELGDSALYFCASSSTPSVSYEQYFGPGTRLTVT.